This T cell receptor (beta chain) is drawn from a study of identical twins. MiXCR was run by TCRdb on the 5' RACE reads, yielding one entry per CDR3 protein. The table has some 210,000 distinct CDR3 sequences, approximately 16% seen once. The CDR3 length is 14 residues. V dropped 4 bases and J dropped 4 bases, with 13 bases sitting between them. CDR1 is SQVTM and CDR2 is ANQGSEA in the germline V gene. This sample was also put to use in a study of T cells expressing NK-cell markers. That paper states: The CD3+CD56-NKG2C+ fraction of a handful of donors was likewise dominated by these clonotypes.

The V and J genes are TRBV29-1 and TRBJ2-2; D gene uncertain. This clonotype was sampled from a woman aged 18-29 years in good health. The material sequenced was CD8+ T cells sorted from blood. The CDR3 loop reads CSVAVGLSTGELFF. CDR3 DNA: TGCAGCGTTGCAGTGGGGTTGAGCACCGGGGAGCTGTTTTTT.